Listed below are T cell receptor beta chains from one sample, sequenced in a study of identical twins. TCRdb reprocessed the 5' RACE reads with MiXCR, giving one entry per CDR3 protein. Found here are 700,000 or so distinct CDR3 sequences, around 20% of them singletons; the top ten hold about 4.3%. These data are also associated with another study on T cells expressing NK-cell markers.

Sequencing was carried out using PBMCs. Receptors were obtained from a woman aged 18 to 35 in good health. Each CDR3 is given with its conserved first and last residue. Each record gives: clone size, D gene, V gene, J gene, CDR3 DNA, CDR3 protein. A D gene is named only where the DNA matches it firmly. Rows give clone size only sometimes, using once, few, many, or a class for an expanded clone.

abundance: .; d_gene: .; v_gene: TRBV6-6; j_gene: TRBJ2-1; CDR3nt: TGTGCCAGCAGTTACCCCCGTGAAAACAATGAGCAGTTCTTC; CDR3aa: CASSYPRENNEQFF
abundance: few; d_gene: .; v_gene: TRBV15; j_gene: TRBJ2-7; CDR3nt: TGTGCCACCAGCAGAGAGGGGGCGCGAGAGCAGTACTTC; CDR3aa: CATSREGAREQYF
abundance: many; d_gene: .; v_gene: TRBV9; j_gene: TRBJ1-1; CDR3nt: TGTGCCAGCAGAGGGAACGGTCGGACTGAAGCTTTCTTT; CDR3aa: CASRGNGRTEAFF
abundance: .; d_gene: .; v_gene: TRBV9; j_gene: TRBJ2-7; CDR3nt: TGTGCCAGCAGCGTAGTAGATCACTCCTACGAGCAGTACTTC; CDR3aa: CASSVVDHSYEQYF
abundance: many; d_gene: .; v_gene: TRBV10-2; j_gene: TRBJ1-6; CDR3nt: TGCGCCAGCAGTTACGCATTGGGGTCACCCCTCCACTTT; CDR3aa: CASSYALGSPLHF
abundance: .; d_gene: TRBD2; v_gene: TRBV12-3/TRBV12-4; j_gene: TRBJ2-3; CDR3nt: TGTGCCAGCACCTCAAGGGAGCGGGAGGTCGATACGCAGTATTTT; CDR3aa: CASTSREREVDTQYF
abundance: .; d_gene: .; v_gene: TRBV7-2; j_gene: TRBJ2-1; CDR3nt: TGTGCCAGCAGCTGGGTGTCCCGGGAAAAGCAGTTCTTC; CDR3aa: CASSWVSREKQFF
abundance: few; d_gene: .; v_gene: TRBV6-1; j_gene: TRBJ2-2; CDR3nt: TGTGCCAGCGGGGGATATCTTGGAAACACCGGGGAGCTGTTTTTT; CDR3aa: CASGGYLGNTGELFF
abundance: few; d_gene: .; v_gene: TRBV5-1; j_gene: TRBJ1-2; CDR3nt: TGCGCCAGCAGCTTCGAAGACTTATATGGCTACACCTTC; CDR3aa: CASSFEDLYGYTF
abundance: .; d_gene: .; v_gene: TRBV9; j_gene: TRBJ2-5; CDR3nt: TGTGCCAGCAGCGTAGGCACGGCTGGAGAAGAGACCCAGTACTTC; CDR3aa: CASSVGTAGEETQYF
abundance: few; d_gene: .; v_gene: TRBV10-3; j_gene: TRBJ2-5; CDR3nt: TGTGCCATCAGTGAGTCGACTCGTAGGGGGGTCGGAGAGACCCAGTACTTC; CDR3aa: CAISESTRRGVGETQYF
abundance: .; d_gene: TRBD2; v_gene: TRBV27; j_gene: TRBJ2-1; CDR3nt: TGTGCCAGCAGTTTTAGTTCTAGCGGGGCTATCTACAATGAGCAGTTCTTC; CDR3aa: CASSFSSSGAIYNEQFF
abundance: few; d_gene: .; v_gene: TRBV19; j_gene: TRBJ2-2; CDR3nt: TGTGCCAGCTCTACGGCGTACACCGGGGAGCTGTTTTTT; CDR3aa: CASSTAYTGELFF
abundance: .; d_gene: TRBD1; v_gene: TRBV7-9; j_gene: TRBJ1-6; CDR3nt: TGTGCCAGCAGCTTAGGGCAGGGGGAATCTTCACCCCTCCACTTT; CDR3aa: CASSLGQGESSPLHF
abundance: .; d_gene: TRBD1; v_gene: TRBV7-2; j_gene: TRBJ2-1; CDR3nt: TGTGCCAGCAGTACGAACAGGGGACACCTTTACAATGAGCAGTTCTTC; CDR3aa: CASSTNRGHLYNEQFF
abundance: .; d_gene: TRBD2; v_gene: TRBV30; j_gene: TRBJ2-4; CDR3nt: TGTGCCTCCGAGTCGGCGGCGGGAGTCAAAAACATTCAGTACTTC; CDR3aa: CASESAAGVKNIQYF
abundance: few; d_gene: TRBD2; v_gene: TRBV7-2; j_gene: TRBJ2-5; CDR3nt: TGTGCCAGCAGCTTAGCGGGAGGGTACCAAGAGACCCAGTACTTC; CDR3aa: CASSLAGGYQETQYF
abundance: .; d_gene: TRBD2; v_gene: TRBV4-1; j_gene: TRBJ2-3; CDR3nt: TGCGCCAGCAGCCGTACTAGCGGGGGTGGGGATACGCAGTATTTT; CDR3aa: CASSRTSGGGDTQYF
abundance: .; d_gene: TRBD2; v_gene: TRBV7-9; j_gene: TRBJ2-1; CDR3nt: TGTGCCAGCACCAAATTTAGCGGGAGTGGCAATGAGCAGTTCTTC; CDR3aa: CASTKFSGSGNEQFF
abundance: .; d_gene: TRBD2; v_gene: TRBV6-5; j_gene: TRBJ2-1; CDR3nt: TGTGCCAGCAGTGACTCGCCGGGACTAGCGGCACCTGAGCAGTTCTTC; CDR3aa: CASSDSPGLAAPEQFF
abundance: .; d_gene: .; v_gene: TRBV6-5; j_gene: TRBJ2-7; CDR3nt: TGTGCCAGCAGTTACTGGCGACCCAGCGAGTCCTACGAGCAGTACTTC; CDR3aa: CASSYWRPSESYEQYF
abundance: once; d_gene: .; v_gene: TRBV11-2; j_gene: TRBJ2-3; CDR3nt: TGTGCCAGCAGCCCCAGGATAGATACGCAGTATTTT; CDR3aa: CASSPRIDTQYF
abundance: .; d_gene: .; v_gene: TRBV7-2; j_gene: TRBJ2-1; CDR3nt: TGTGCCAGCAGCTTAGTTGGGTGGAGGGTAGGGAATGAGCAGTTCTTC; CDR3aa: CASSLVGWRVGNEQFF
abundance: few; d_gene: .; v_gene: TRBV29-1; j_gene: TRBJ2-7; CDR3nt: TGCAGCGCCGAAGAGGGAAACGAGCAGTACTTC; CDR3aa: CSAEEGNEQYF
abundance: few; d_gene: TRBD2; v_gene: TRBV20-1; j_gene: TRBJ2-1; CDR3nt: TGCAGTGCTGATCTAGCGGGAAGGGTCAATGAGCAGTTCTTC; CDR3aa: CSADLAGRVNEQFF
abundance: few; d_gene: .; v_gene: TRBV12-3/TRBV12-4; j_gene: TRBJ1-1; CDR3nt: TGTGCCAGCAGTTTAGCGCTGGGGGAAGCTTTCTTT; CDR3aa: CASSLALGEAFF
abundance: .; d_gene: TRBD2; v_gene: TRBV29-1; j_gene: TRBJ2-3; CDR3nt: TGCAGCGTATCATCATACAGCGGGGGGGCAAGGTATACGCAGTATTTT; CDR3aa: CSVSSYSGGARYTQYF
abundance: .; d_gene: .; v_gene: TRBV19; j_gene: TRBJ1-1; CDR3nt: TGTGCCAGTACAGGGCGGAACACTGAAGCTTTCTTT; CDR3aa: CASTGRNTEAFF
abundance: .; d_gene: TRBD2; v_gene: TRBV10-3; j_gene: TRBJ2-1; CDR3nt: TGTGCCATCAGTGACTGGTGGACTAGCACTAATGAGCAGTTCTTC; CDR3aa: CAISDWWTSTNEQFF
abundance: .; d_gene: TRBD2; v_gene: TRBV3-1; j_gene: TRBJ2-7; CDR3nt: TGTGCCAGCAGCCCCTGGACTAGCGGGAGGCACTCCTACGAGCAGTACTTC; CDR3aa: CASSPWTSGRHSYEQYF
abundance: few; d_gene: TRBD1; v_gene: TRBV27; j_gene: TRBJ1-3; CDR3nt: TGTGCCAGCAGTTCACGGCAGGGGGCTACCAGAAACACCATATATTTT; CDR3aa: CASSSRQGATRNTIYF
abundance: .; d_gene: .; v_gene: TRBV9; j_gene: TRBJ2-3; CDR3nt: TGTGCCAGCAGCGTAGGTGGGATGGGAACAGATACGCAGTATTTT; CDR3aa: CASSVGGMGTDTQYF
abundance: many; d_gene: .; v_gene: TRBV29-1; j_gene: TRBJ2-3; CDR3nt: TGCAGCGTCCTAGCGGAGGGGACATATACGCAGTATTTT; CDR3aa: CSVLAEGTYTQYF
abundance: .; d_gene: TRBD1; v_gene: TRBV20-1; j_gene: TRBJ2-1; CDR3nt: TGCAGTGCTTCCCCTAACAGGGGGGAGCAGTTCTTC; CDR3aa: CSASPNRGEQFF
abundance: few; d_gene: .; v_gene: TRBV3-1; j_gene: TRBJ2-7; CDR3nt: TGTGCCAGCAGCGTCCTTGGGGAATCCTACGAGCAGTACTTC; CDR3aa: CASSVLGESYEQYF
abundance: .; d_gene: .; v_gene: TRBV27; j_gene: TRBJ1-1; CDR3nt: TGTGCCAGCGGCCTTCTCCGACAGAACCCAATGAACACTGAAGCTTTCTTT; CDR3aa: CASGLLRQNPMNTEAFF
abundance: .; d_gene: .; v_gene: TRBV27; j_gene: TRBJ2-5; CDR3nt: TGTGCCAGCAGACTCTCAGAGACCCAGTACTTC; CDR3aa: CASRLSETQYF
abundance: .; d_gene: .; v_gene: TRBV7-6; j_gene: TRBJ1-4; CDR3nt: TGTGCCAGCAGCTCGGAACAGGCAACTAATGAAAAACTGTTTTTT; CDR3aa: CASSSEQATNEKLFF
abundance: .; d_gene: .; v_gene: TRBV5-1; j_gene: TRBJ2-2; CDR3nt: TGCGCCAGCAGCTTTGCCCTAGACACCGGGGAGCTGTTTTTT; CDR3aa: CASSFALDTGELFF
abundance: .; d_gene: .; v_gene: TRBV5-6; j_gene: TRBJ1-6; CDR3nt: TGTGCCAGCAGCTTCCCCCGGGGGCTGAGTTCACCCCTCCACTTT; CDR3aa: CASSFPRGLSSPLHF
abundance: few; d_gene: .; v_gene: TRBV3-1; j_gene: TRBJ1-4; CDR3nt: TGTGCCAGCAGCCAAGATGTAGAGAGGGGGTTTAATGAAAAACTGTTTTTT; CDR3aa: CASSQDVERGFNEKLFF
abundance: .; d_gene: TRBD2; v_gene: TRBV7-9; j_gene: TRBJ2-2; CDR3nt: TGTGCCAGCAGTCCTCAATTAGGACTAGGATTCACCGGGGAGCTGTTTTTT; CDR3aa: CASSPQLGLGFTGELFF
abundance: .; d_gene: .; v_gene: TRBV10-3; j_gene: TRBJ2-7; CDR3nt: TGTGCCATCAGTGAGTCCTATGGCGCCGCCTACGAGCAGTACTTC; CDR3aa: CAISESYGAAYEQYF
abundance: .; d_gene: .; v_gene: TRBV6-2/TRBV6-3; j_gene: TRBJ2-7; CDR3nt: TGTGCCAGCAGTCCATTGAGGACCCGACAGGACGAGCAGTACTTC; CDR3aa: CASSPLRTRQDEQYF
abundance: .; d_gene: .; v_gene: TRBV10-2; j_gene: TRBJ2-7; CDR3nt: TGCGCCAGCCTCGATTTGGGAGGATACGAGCAGTACTTC; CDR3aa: CASLDLGGYEQYF
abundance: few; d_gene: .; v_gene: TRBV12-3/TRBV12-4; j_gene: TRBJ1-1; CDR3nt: TGTGCCAGCAGTTTAGGGGGGGGCGCATGGACTGAAGCTTTCTTT; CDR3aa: CASSLGGGAWTEAFF